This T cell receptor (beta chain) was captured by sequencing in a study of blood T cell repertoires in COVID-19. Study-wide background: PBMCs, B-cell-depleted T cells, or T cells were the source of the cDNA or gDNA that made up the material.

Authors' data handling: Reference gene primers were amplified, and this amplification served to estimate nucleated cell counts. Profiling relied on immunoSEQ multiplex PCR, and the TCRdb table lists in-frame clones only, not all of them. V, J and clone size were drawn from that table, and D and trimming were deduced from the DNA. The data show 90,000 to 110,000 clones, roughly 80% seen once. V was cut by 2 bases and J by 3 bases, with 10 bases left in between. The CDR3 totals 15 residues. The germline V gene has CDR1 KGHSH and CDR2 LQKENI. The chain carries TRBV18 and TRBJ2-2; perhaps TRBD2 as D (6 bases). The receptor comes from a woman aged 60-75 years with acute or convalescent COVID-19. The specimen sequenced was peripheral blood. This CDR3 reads CASSPRLVDTGELFF. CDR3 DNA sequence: TGTGCCAGCTCACCAAGACTAGTAGACACCGGGGAGCTGTTTTTT.